This TCR beta chain is from a study of T-cell reconstitution after alpha-beta-depleted transplantation in children. The trim removed 6 bases at V and 9 bases at J, leaving 11 bases unmatched. CDR3 length: 14 residues. This clonotype occurred many times. The antigen is undetermined. Unique molecular identifiers tagged the TCRbeta library. TCRdb processed the PCR reads anew with MiXCR; each CDR3 protein has one entry. The table records about 260,000 distinct CDR3 sequences, 7.5% to 9.5% of them present only once. Points from the study as a whole: The origin of high day-60 TCRbeta diversity in some patients lay in surviving recipient T cells and thymic progenitors. Two months or so post-transplant, alpha-beta T cells reportedly derived from several hundred expanded graft clones. Once a year had passed after transplant, T-cell counts and diversity came mostly from newly produced T cells.

The receptor was isolated from a male patient younger than 18 who had a stem cell transplant for acute lymphoblastic leukemia, so the T cells may come from the graft donor. The rearrangement links TRBV12-3 or TRBV12-4 to TRBJ2-7, with 10 bases matching TRBD1. The source was PBMCs, mostly from graft donor cells, collected 180 days after TCRalphabeta/CD19-depleted stem cell transplant. CDR3 protein: CASRLRDRGEAQYF. For the CDR3, the DNA is TGTGCCAGCAGACTCCGGGACAGGGGAGAGGCGCAGTACTTC.